A selection of T cell receptor beta chains follows, all from one sample in a study of T cells in Graves' hyperthyroidism and ophthalmopathy. TCRdb reanalysed the multiplex PCR reads using MiXCR and keeps one entry per CDR3 protein. The sample lists more than 300,000 distinct CDR3 sequences, around a sixth occurring once. Sequencing was performed on blood. All receptors come from a man aged 18 to 30 with Graves' ophthalmopathy. Both conserved end residues are part of each CDR3. Fields, in order: D gene, V gene, J gene, clone size, CDR3 protein, CDR3 DNA. The D gene is left open where the match is weak. For some rows the clone size is stated as once, few or many, or as a class when expanded; others skip it.

D: TRBD1
V: TRBV2
J: TRBJ2-5
size: many
CDR3: CASNARGPETQYF
DNA: TGTGCCAGCAACGCCAGGGGGCCAGAGACCCAGTACTTC

D: TRBD1
V: TRBV5-6
J: TRBJ1-1
size: -
CDR3: CASSLGGPDRVDTEAFF
DNA: TGTGCCAGCAGCTTGGGGGGGCCAGACAGGGTGGACACTGAAGCTTTCTTT

D: -
V: TRBV7-2
J: TRBJ1-3
size: many
CDR3: CASSPTTVSSGNTIYF
DNA: TGTGCCAGCAGCCCGACGACTGTGAGCTCTGGAAACACCATATATTTT

D: TRBD2
V: TRBV2
J: TRBJ2-5
size: many
CDR3: CASSEARSGRETQYF
DNA: TGTGCCAGCAGTGAAGCGCGTAGCGGGAGGGAGACCCAGTACTTC

D: -
V: TRBV12-3/TRBV12-4
J: TRBJ1-5
size: few
CDR3: CASSFGYSNQPQHF
DNA: TGTGCCAGCAGTTTTGGATATAGCAATCAGCCCCAGCATTTT

D: TRBD1
V: TRBV10-3
J: TRBJ2-2
size: few
CDR3: CAISWQGEKNTGELFF
DNA: TGTGCCATCAGTTGGCAGGGGGAAAAGAACACCGGGGAGCTGTTTTTT

D: -
V: TRBV10-3
J: TRBJ1-4
size: few
CDR3: CAISPEGEKLFF
DNA: TGTGCCATCAGCCCCGAGGGTGAAAAACTGTTTTTT

D: -
V: TRBV11-2
J: TRBJ2-5
size: many
CDR3: CASSLEGLQETQYF
DNA: TGTGCCAGCAGCTTAGAAGGACTCCAAGAGACCCAGTACTTC

D: -
V: TRBV3-1
J: TRBJ2-2
size: few
CDR3: CASSQLTGELFF
DNA: TGTGCCAGCAGCCAATTAACCGGGGAGCTGTTTTTT

D: TRBD2
V: TRBV5-1
J: TRBJ2-5
size: -
CDR3: CASSLAGSGEIQETQYF
DNA: TGCGCCAGCAGCTTGGCCGGCAGCGGGGAGATCCAAGAGACCCAGTACTTC

D: -
V: TRBV6-4
J: TRBJ2-6
size: -
CDR3: CASSEGHGSGANVLTF
DNA: TGTGCCAGCAGTGAAGGGCATGGCTCTGGGGCCAACGTCCTGACTTTC

D: TRBD1
V: TRBV15
J: TRBJ1-6
size: -
CDR3: CATSRDLGQGRSPLHF
DNA: TGTGCCACCAGCAGAGACCTAGGACAGGGAAGGTCACCCCTCCACTTT

D: -
V: TRBV2
J: TRBJ2-7
size: many
CDR3: CASRVIPGEQYF
DNA: TGTGCCAGCAGGGTCATACCCGGCGAGCAGTACTTC

D: -
V: TRBV6-1
J: TRBJ2-7
size: -
CDR3: CASSPRGSLSYEQYF
DNA: TGTGCCAGCAGTCCCCGGGGGAGTCTCTCCTACGAGCAGTACTTC

D: -
V: TRBV3-1
J: TRBJ2-7
size: -
CDR3: CASSGEIPSYEQYF
DNA: TGTGCCAGCAGTGGTGAGATCCCCTCCTACGAGCAGTACTTC

D: TRBD1
V: TRBV18
J: TRBJ1-1
size: -
CDR3: CASSPYTSGTDEAFF
DNA: TGTGCCAGCTCACCCTACACGTCAGGGACAGATGAAGCTTTCTTT

D: -
V: TRBV9
J: TRBJ2-1
size: -
CDR3: CASRGPYVDEQFF
DNA: TGTGCCAGCAGGGGGCCGTACGTCGATGAGCAGTTCTTC

D: -
V: TRBV2
J: TRBJ1-4
size: many
CDR3: CASSVGRLREKLFF
DNA: TGTGCCAGCAGTGTTGGCAGGCTTCGAGAAAAACTGTTTTTT

D: -
V: TRBV4-1
J: TRBJ1-4
size: few
CDR3: CASSQVLRDNHEKLFF
DNA: TGCGCCAGCAGCCAAGTCCTCCGGGACAACCATGAAAAACTGTTTTTT

D: -
V: TRBV20-1
J: TRBJ1-4
size: many
CDR3: CSARSGLAEKLFF
DNA: TGCAGTGCTAGAAGCGGACTTGCTGAAAAACTGTTTTTT

D: -
V: TRBV3-1
J: TRBJ1-5
size: many
CDR3: CASSQGTFSNQPQHF
DNA: TGTGCCAGCAGCCAGGGGACATTTAGCAATCAGCCCCAGCATTTT

D: -
V: TRBV6-9
J: TRBJ2-1
size: -
CDR3: CASSSGTSTNEQFF
DNA: TGTGCCAGCAGTTCCGGGACTTCTACCAATGAGCAGTTCTTC

D: TRBD1
V: TRBV29-1
J: TRBJ2-1
size: many
CDR3: CSVETFPSPGQPYNEQFF
DNA: TGCAGCGTTGAAACCTTCCCTTCACCGGGACAGCCCTACAATGAGCAGTTCTTC

D: -
V: TRBV2
J: TRBJ2-5
size: many
CDR3: CASIGETQETQYF
DNA: TGTGCCAGCATTGGGGAGACACAAGAGACCCAGTACTTC

D: -
V: TRBV12-3/TRBV12-4
J: TRBJ1-5
size: few
CDR3: CASRWGQGNQPQHF
DNA: TGTGCCAGCAGGTGGGGGCAGGGAAATCAGCCCCAGCATTTT

D: TRBD2
V: TRBV12-3/TRBV12-4
J: TRBJ2-1
size: -
CDR3: CASSPEGAGAYEQFF
DNA: TGTGCCAGCAGCCCTGAGGGAGCGGGGGCATATGAGCAGTTCTTC

D: TRBD1
V: TRBV19
J: TRBJ1-1
size: few
CDR3: CASRNYTGGTEAFF
DNA: TGTGCCAGTAGAAATTACACAGGGGGCACTGAAGCTTTCTTT

D: -
V: TRBV12-3/TRBV12-4
J: TRBJ1-5
size: -
CDR3: CASSETEEQHF
DNA: TGTGCCAGCAGTGAAACAGAAGAACAGCATTTT

D: -
V: TRBV5-1
J: TRBJ2-3
size: many
CDR3: CASSLDLTSTDTQYF
DNA: TGCGCCAGCAGCTTGGACCTAACTAGCACAGATACGCAGTATTTT

D: -
V: TRBV3-1
J: TRBJ1-1
size: many
CDR3: CASSQEASQMGAFF
DNA: TGTGCCAGCAGCCAAGAAGCATCGCAGATGGGGGCTTTCTTT

D: TRBD1
V: TRBV9
J: TRBJ2-5
size: few
CDR3: CASSVSGQGLQETQYF
DNA: TGTGCCAGCAGCGTCTCAGGACAGGGGCTTCAAGAGACCCAGTACTTC

D: TRBD1
V: TRBV7-2
J: TRBJ1-2
size: -
CDR3: CASGGQGEADYGYTF
DNA: TGTGCCAGCGGGGGACAGGGTGAGGCTGACTATGGCTACACCTTC

D: -
V: TRBV3-1
J: TRBJ1-1
size: many
CDR3: CASSPWGRENTEAFF
DNA: TGTGCCAGCAGCCCCTGGGGCAGAGAGAACACTGAAGCTTTCTTT

D: TRBD1
V: TRBV5-1
J: TRBJ2-7
size: many
CDR3: CASSWGQGSNEQYF
DNA: TGCGCCAGCAGCTGGGGACAGGGGTCGAACGAGCAGTACTTC

D: -
V: TRBV3-1
J: TRBJ2-5
size: many
CDR3: CASSRAGQETQYF
DNA: TGTGCCAGCAGCCGCGCCGGCCAAGAGACCCAGTACTTC

D: -
V: TRBV12-5
J: TRBJ2-3
size: -
CDR3: CASGLGRGTDTQYF
DNA: TGTGCTAGTGGTTTGGGCCGGGGGACGGATACGCAGTATTTT

D: -
V: TRBV4-1
J: TRBJ2-2
size: -
CDR3: CASSPLGVLVNTGELFF
DNA: TGCGCCAGCAGCCCCCTCGGAGTACTAGTGAACACCGGGGAGCTGTTTTTT

D: -
V: TRBV7-2
J: TRBJ2-7
size: -
CDR3: CASSLVPDSYEQYF
DNA: TGTGCCAGCAGCTTAGTTCCCGACTCCTACGAGCAGTACTTC

D: TRBD1
V: TRBV24-1
J: TRBJ1-1
size: many
CDR3: CATSDTGGLAEAFF
DNA: TGTGCCACCAGTGATACAGGGGGCTTGGCTGAAGCTTTCTTT

D: -
V: TRBV7-9
J: TRBJ1-2
size: few
CDR3: CASTPLLGDYYGYTF
DNA: TGTGCCAGCACCCCCTTGCTCGGGGATTACTATGGCTACACCTTC

D: -
V: TRBV10-3
J: TRBJ2-3
size: many
CDR3: CAISVGQSTDTQYF
DNA: TGTGCCATCAGTGTTGGACAGTCCACAGATACGCAGTATTTT

D: TRBD2
V: TRBV5-1
J: TRBJ2-2
size: -
CDR3: CASSSSGTSASTGELFF
DNA: TGCGCCAGCAGTTCTAGCGGGACGTCAGCGAGCACCGGGGAGCTGTTTTTT

D: -
V: TRBV4-1
J: TRBJ1-6
size: few
CDR3: CASSHQTVTNSPLHF
DNA: TGCGCCAGCAGCCATCAGACAGTGACGAATTCACCCCTCCACTTT

D: TRBD1
V: TRBV19
J: TRBJ2-7
size: -
CDR3: CASRKGAGGEQYF
DNA: TGTGCCAGTAGGAAGGGGGCAGGGGGCGAGCAGTACTTC

D: -
V: TRBV18
J: TRBJ2-5
size: few
CDR3: CASSPRGSGGKETQYF
DNA: TGTGCCAGCTCACCTCGTGGTTCTGGCGGTAAGGAGACCCAGTACTTC

D: TRBD1
V: TRBV20-1
J: TRBJ2-7
size: -
CDR3: CSALWTGPSRGPYEQYF
DNA: TGCAGTGCTTTGTGGACAGGGCCATCTAGGGGACCCTACGAGCAGTACTTC

D: TRBD1
V: TRBV9
J: TRBJ1-6
size: many
CDR3: CASSVGPGTGALSPLHF
DNA: TGTGCCAGCAGCGTAGGACCGGGGACAGGGGCACTTTCACCCCTCCACTTT

D: TRBD1
V: TRBV6-1
J: TRBJ2-2
size: -
CDR3: CASSRNTGTVKTGELFF
DNA: TGTGCCAGCAGTAGAAATACCGGGACAGTCAAAACCGGGGAGCTGTTTTTT

D: -
V: TRBV5-1
J: TRBJ2-1
size: many
CDR3: CASSRGVASINEQFF
DNA: TGCGCCAGCAGCCGAGGGGTGGCTAGCATAAATGAGCAGTTCTTC

D: -
V: TRBV5-1
J: TRBJ2-1
size: few
CDR3: CASSLNKGGGLYNEQFF
DNA: TGCGCCAGCAGCCTCAACAAAGGGGGGGGTCTCTACAATGAGCAGTTCTTC

D: -
V: TRBV4-1
J: TRBJ1-5
size: few
CDR3: CASSPLAGPNQPQHF
DNA: TGCGCCAGCAGCCCCCTGGCCGGCCCGAATCAGCCCCAGCATTTT

D: -
V: TRBV20-1
J: TRBJ2-1
size: few
CDR3: CSGRAGAEQFF
DNA: TGCAGTGGTAGGGCTGGGGCTGAGCAGTTCTTC

D: -
V: TRBV15
J: TRBJ2-1
size: -
CDR3: CATSRAGRTSNEQFF
DNA: TGTGCCACCAGCAGAGCTGGCAGGACTTCCAATGAGCAGTTCTTC

D: -
V: TRBV29-1
J: TRBJ2-7
size: -
CDR3: CSVEDGVEQYF
DNA: TGCAGCGTTGAAGATGGGGTCGAGCAGTACTTC

D: -
V: TRBV5-1
J: TRBJ2-7
size: many
CDR3: CASSTDYEQYF
DNA: TGCGCCAGCAGCACGGACTACGAGCAGTACTTC

D: -
V: TRBV5-6
J: TRBJ1-3
size: -
CDR3: CASSLATTLGNTIYF
DNA: TGTGCCAGCAGCTTGGCGACTACTCTTGGAAACACCATATATTTT

D: -
V: TRBV6-1
J: TRBJ2-1
size: many
CDR3: CASSSSGRAEQFF
DNA: TGTGCCAGCAGCTCCTCAGGCCGGGCTGAGCAGTTCTTC

D: -
V: TRBV19
J: TRBJ1-1
size: many
CDR3: CASSLLDGGYTEAFF
DNA: TGTGCCAGTAGTCTTCTCGATGGGGGATACACTGAAGCTTTCTTT

D: TRBD2
V: TRBV7-9
J: TRBJ2-3
size: many
CDR3: CATGALAGGRDTQYF
DNA: TGTGCCACAGGAGCGCTAGCGGGGGGGCGCGATACGCAGTATTTT

D: TRBD1
V: TRBV9
J: TRBJ2-3
size: many
CDR3: CASSGRGGQGSADTQYF
DNA: TGTGCCAGCAGCGGCCGAGGGGGCCAGGGGAGCGCAGATACGCAGTATTTT